This TCR beta chain is drawn from a study of blood T cell repertoires in COVID-19. Study-level information: T cells, B-cell-depleted T cells, or PBMCs provided the cDNA or gDNA that served as material.

The V end lost 3 bases, the J end lost 3 bases, and 15 bases lay between the germline ends. Germline CDR1 is KGHSH and CDR2 is LQKENI. The CDR3 runs to 15 residues. The method was immunoSEQ multiplex PCR; TCRdb's version includes in-frame clones alone and lacks a portion of them. This table holds about 440,000 clones, 90% found once. The TCR was taken from a man aged 18 to 30 who had recovered from COVID-19. Sequenced sample: PBMCs or T cells enriched from blood (not recorded which). V is TRBV18 and J is TRBJ2-7, with D possibly TRBD1 on 5 matching bases. The CDR3 sequence: CASSPSEGALYEQYF. The CDR3 bases are TGTGCCAGCTCACCTTCGGAAGGGGCACTCTACGAGCAGTACTTC.